Included here is one T cell receptor (beta chain) sequence, with context. Its specificity is not known. This sample is drawn from a study of graft-versus-host responses after intestinal transplantation. Study details: As for transplant type, recipients had multivisceral, liver-intestinal, or isolated intestinal grafts. The whole recipient group had anti-thymocyte globulin induction followed by tacrolimus and steroids for 2 to 3 years. Overall study findings and caveats: GvH clones detected in recipient marrow included some appearing first in ileum or blood. GvH clone levels peaked in circulation, and this peak was associated with early post-transplant HvG declines.

Assay used: immunoSEQ multiplex PCR; TCRdb lists only in-frame clones, some missing. In the table there are roughly 97,000 clones, more than 80% of which are singletons. CDR3 length: 14 residues. The V gene's germline CDR1 is MDHEN and CDR2 SYDVKM. V lost 8 bases and J lost 8; bases outside the gene matches: 12. The genes are TRBV28 and TRBJ1-2; TRBD1 aligns across 9 bases. This receptor was taken from a human patient who received an intestinal transplant, so some T cells may come from the graft donor. Source: PBMCs, taken roughly 450 days after intestinal transplant. CDR3 coding DNA: TGTGCCAGCCTGGACAGGGGAACGGGAGGAGGCTACACCTTC. Its protein product is CASLDRGTGGGYTF.